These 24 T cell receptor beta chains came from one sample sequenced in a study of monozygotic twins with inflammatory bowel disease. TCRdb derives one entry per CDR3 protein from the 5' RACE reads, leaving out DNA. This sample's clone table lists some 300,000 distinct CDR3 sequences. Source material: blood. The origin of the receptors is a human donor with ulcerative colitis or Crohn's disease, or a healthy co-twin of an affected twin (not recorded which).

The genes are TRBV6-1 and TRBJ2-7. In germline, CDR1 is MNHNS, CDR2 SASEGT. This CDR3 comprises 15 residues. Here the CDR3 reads CASRTTASIPYEQYF.

The CDR3 protein is CASNNWGTGTEAFF. J is TRBJ1-1 and V is TRBV6-2 or TRBV6-3; TCRdb selects TRBD1, and the lack of DNA leaves this call unchecked. Per the germline V gene, CDR1 is MNHEY and CDR2 is SVGEGT. The CDR3 contains 14 residues.

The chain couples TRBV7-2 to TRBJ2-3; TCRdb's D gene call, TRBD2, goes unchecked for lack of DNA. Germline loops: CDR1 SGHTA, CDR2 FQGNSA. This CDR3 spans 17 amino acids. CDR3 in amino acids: CASSLASGRASTDTQYF.

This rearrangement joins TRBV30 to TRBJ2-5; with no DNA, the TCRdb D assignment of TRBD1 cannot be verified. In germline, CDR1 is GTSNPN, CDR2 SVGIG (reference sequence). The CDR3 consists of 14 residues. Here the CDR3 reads CAWSARGRRETQYF. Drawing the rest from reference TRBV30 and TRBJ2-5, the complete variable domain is SQTIHQWPATLVQPVGSPLSLECTVEGTSNPNLYWYRQAAGRGLQLLFYSVGIGQISSEVPQNLSASRPQDRQFILSSKKLLLSDSGFYLCAWSARGRRETQYFGPGTRLLVL.

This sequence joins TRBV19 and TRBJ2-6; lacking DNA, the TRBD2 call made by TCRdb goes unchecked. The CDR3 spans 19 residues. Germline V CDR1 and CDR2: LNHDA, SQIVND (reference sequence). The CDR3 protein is CASYSTSGGAVFGANVLTF.

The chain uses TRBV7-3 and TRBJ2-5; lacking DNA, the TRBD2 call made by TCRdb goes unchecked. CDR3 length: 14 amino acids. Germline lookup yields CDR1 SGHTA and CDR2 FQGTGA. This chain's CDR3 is CASSQGGLGETQYF.

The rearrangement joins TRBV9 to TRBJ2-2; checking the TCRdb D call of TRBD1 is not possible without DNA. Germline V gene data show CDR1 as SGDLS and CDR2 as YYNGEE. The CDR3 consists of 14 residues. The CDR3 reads CASSVQGNTGELFF. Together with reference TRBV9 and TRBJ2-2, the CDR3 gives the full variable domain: DSGVTQTPKHLITATGQRVTLRCSPRSGDLSVYWYQQSLDQGLQFLIQYYNGEERAKGNILERFSAQQFPDLHSELNLSSLELGDSALYFCASSVQGNTGELFFGEGSRLTVL.

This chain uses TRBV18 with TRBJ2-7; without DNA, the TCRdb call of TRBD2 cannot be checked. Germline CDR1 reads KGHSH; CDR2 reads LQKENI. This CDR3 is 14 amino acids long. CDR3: CARSPPGLADEQYF.

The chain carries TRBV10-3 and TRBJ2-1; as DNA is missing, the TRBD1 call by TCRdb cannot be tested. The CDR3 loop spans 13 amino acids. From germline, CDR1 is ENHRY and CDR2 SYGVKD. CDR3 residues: CATKGTGKNEQFF.

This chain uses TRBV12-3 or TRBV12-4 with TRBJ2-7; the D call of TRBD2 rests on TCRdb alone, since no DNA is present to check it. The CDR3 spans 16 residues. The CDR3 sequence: CASSLGGLAAAYEQYF.

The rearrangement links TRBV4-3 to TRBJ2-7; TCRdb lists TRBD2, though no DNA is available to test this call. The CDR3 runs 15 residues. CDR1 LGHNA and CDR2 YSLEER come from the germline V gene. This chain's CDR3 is CASSSGLAESYEQYF.

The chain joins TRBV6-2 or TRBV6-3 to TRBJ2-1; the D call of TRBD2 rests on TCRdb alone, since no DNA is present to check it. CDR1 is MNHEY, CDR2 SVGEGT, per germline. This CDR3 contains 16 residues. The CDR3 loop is CASCLAGVFSASEQFF.

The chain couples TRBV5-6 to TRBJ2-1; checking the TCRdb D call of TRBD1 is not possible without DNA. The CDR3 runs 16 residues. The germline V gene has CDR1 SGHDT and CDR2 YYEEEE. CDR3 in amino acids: CASSLLTGVLYNEQFF.

This CDR3 reads CAWGRGGSTDTQYF. The rearrangement joins TRBV30 to TRBJ2-3; TCRdb names TRBD2, which stays unverified in the absence of DNA. This CDR3 region has 14 residues. Germline V gene lookup returns CDR1 GTSNPN and CDR2 SVGIG (reference sequence).

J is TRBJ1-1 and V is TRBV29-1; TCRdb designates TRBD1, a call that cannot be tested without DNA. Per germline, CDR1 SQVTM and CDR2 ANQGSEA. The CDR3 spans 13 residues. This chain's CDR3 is CSVSGTGGTEAFF. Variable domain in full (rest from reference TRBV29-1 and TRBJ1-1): SAVISQKPSRDICQRGTSLTIQCQVDSQVTMMFWYRQQPGQSLTLIATANQGSEATYESGFVIDKFPISRPNLTFSTLTVSNMSPEDSSIYLCSVSGTGGTEAFFGQGTRLTVV.

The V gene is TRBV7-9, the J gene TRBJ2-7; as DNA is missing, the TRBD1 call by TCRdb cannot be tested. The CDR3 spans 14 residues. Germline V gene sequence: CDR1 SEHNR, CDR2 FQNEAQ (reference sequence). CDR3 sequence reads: CASSLGRDRHGQYF.

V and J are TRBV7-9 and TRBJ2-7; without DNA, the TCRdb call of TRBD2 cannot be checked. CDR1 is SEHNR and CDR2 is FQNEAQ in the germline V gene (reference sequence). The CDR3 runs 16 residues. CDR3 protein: CASSSDFSGKLYEQYF.

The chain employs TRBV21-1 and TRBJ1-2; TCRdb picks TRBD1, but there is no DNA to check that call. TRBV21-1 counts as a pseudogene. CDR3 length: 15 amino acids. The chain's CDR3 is CASTPTGTTNYGYTF.

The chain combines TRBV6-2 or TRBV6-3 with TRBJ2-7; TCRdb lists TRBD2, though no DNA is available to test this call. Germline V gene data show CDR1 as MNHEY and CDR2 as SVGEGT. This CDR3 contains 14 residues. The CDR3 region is CASSYRAYVYEQYF.

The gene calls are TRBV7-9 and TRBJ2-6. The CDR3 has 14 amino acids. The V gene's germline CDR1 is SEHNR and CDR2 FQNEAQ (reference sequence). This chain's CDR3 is CASSPIPGANVLTF.

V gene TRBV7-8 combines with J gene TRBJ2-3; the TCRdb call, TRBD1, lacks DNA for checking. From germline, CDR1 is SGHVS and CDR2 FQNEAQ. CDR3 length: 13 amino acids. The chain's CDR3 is CASSQDRGDTQYF.

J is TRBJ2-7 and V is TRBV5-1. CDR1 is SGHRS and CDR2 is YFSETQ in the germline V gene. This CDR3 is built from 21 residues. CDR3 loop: CASSLARVDPRQKRRAYEQYF.

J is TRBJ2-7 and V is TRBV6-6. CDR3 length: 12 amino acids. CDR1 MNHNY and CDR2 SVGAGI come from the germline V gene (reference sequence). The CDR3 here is CASSYDHGEQYF.

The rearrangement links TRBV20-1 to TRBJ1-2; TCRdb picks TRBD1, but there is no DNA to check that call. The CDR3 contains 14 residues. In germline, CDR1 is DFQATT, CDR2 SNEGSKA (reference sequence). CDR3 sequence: CSARDPDRANGYTF.